These 14 T cell receptor beta chains were sequenced from one sample in a study of blood T cell repertoires in COVID-19. The assay was immunoSEQ multiplex PCR, and TCRdb's table has in-frame clones only and misses some. The table lists 65,000 to 70,000 clones, roughly 80% of them singletons, with about 16% in the top ten. The sample taken for sequencing was peripheral blood. Receptors originate from a man of 80 years or more with active COVID-19.

This chain connects TRBV19 to TRBJ1-2; D call uncertain. Trimming took 3 bases from V and 0 from J, leaving 17 bases between them. Germline CDR1 reads LNHDA; CDR2 reads SQIVND (reference sequence). The CDR3 consists of 17 residues. The CDR3 bases are TGTGCCAGTAGTATTCCCCTCCGGGGAAAGGCTAACTATGGCTACACCTTC. Translating gives CASSIPLRGKANYGYTF.

V is TRBV29-1 and J is TRBJ2-7; maybe TRBD1 (6 bases). Per the germline V gene, CDR1 is SQVTM and CDR2 is ANQGSEA. This CDR3 has 14 residues. V gave up 6 bases and J gave up 0 bases, with 15 bases separating them. CDR3 coding DNA: TGCAGCGTCGGCGACAGGCTTAGCTCCTACGAGCAGTACTTC. Protein: CSVGDRLSSYEQYF.

This clone has just a few counts. The chain has TRBV6-5 and TRBJ1-2; D uncertain. Trimming pared 7 bases from V and 4 bases from J, leaving 13 bases between. Germline CDR1 reads MNHEY; CDR2 reads SVGAGI. The CDR3 extends over 13 amino acids. The CDR3 coding sequence is TGTGCCAGCATCCCGACGGGAACCTATGGCTACACCTTC. It specifies CASIPTGTYGYTF.

This clone was seen a single time. The gene calls are TRBV3-1 (or the pseudogene TRBV3-2) and TRBJ1-1; possibly TRBD1 for D (5 bases). CDR3 size: 15 residues. The V end lost 4 bases, the J end lost 9 bases, and 21 bases lay between the germline ends. Germline loops: CDR1 LGHDT, CDR2 YNNKEL (reference sequence). CDR3 sequence reads: CASSPQTEVRPKAFF. DNA of the CDR3: TGTGCCAGCAGCCCTCAGACAGAGGTACGGCCCAAAGCTTTCTTT.

V gene TRBV7-2 combines with J gene TRBJ1-1; a possible D gene is TRBD1 (5 bases). In germline, CDR1 is SGHTA, CDR2 FQGNSA. CDR3 length equals 15 residues. V lost 0 bases and J 7 bases, leaving 15 bases between the germline ends. The CDR3 reads CASSLARDGGIEAFF. The CDR3 region has the DNA TGTGCCAGCAGCTTAGCGAGGGATGGGGGGATTGAAGCTTTCTTT.

The chain combines TRBV2 with TRBJ1-3; D call uncertain. The CDR3 totals 14 residues. With 6 bases removed from V and 0 bases from J, the gap between germline ends came to 9 bases. CDR1 SNHLY and CDR2 FYNNEI come from the germline V gene. The CDR3 loop is CASRGGYSGNTIYF. For the CDR3, the DNA is TGTGCCAGCAGAGGCGGATACTCTGGAAACACCATATATTTT.

V gene TRBV7-2 combines with J gene TRBJ2-5, with D perhaps TRBD2 (5 bases). From germline, CDR1 is SGHTA and CDR2 FQGNSA. The V end was cut by 5 bases, the J end by 5 bases, with 15 bases between. The CDR3 loop spans 14 amino acids. The CDR3 sequence: CASSKLVIGETQYF. Here the CDR3 DNA reads TGTGCCAGCAGCAAACTAGTGATCGGGGAGACCCAGTACTTC.

This clone was counted a few times. The J gene is TRBJ2-1, the V gene TRBV3-1 (or the pseudogene TRBV3-2), with D tentatively TRBD1 (6 bases). The length of the CDR3 is 16 residues. Deletions cut 2 bases from V and 5 bases from J, with 16 bases between. Per germline, CDR1 LGHDT and CDR2 YNNKEL (reference sequence). In DNA form, the CDR3 reads TGTGCCAGCAGCCAACCGGGACACGGAACAGACAATGAGCAGTTCTTC. This sequence encodes CASSQPGHGTDNEQFF.

In this sample, this clone turned up once. The CDR3 reads CASSPRTGFGNTIYF. CDR3 nucleotides: TGTGCCAGCTCACCTAGAACAGGTTTTGGAAACACCATATATTTT. The V call is TRBV18, the J call TRBJ1-3; tentative D call: TRBD1 (5 bases). V was trimmed by 3 bases and J by 3 bases, leaving 12 bases between them. Germline lookup yields CDR1 KGHSH and CDR2 LQKENI. The CDR3 totals 15 residues.

The chain joins TRBV12-3 or TRBV12-4 to TRBJ1-2; perhaps TRBD1 as D (5 bases). The CDR3 runs 12 residues. The ends were cut back, 6 bases at V and 8 bases at J, with 13 bases in the middle. DNA of the CDR3: TGTGCCAGCAGGATCAGGGAAAGAGGCTACACCTTC. Translation gives CASRIRERGYTF.

J is TRBJ1-2 and V is TRBV14; the match to TRBD1 covers 7 bases. This CDR3 is built from 13 residues. Trimming removed 5 bases from V and 3 bases from J; junction bases left unmatched: 3. Germline V gene data show CDR1 as SGHDN and CDR2 as FVKESK. CDR3 in DNA: TGTGCCAGCAGCGCGGACAGGTACTATGGCTACACCTTC. Residues: CASSADRYYGYTF. Full variable domain (missing parts from reference TRBV14 and TRBJ1-2): EAGVTQFPSHSVIEKGQTVTLRCDPISGHDNLYWYRRVMGKEIKFLLHFVKESKQDESGMPNNRFLAERTGGTYSTLKVQPAELEDSGVYFCASSADRYYGYTFGSGTRLTVV.

This CDR3 is CASMDLGRVHGYTF. CDR3 nucleotide sequence: TGTGCCAGCATGGATCTTGGCAGGGTGCATGGCTACACCTTC. The chain recombines TRBV4-2 with TRBJ1-2; TRBD1 might be the D (5 bases). Germline assignment: CDR1 LGHNA and CDR2 YNFKEQ. CDR3 length equals 14 residues. Deletions cut 7 bases from V and 6 bases from J, with 18 bases between.

This sequence joins TRBV7-2 and TRBJ2-7; TRBD1 matches 7 bases. The length of the CDR3 is 15 residues. From germline, CDR1 is SGHTA and CDR2 FQGNSA. V trimming: 1 base; J trimming: 5 bases; junction bases outside the gene matches: 8. The CDR3 DNA sequence: TGTGCCAGCAGCTTAGTTCGAGGGGGCATCAACGAGCAGTACTTC. Encoded protein: CASSLVRGGINEQYF.

The genes are TRBV7-6 and TRBJ2-1; D gene ambiguous. V lost 3 bases, J lost 1 base, and 4 bases lay in between. The V gene's germline CDR1 is SGHVS and CDR2 FNYEAQ. The CDR3 has 13 residues. The CDR3 is CASSFQSYNEQFF. The CDR3 bases are TGTGCCAGCAGCTTTCAGTCCTACAATGAGCAGTTCTTC.